This T cell receptor (beta chain) was documented in a study of Graves' ophthalmopathy and Graves' hyperthyroidism. Broader study findings: A roughly 76% specificity and 85% to 90% sensitivity were achieved by a 13-signature model that separated ophthalmopathy from stable hyperthyroidism.

The study amplified TCR beta CDR3 regions using RNA transcripts. The library came from an HTBI-primed first-round RT-PCR and a second-round multiplex PCR. MiXCR, run by TCRdb on the multiplex PCR reads, gives a single entry per CDR3 protein. The table records over 500,000 distinct CDR3 sequences, around a fifth of them present only once. This clonotype was counted a few times. Its antigen remains unknown. Sequencing was carried out using peripheral blood. The receptor's source is a woman between 18 and 30 years old with stable Graves' hyperthyroidism. Some clones in this sample may be carry-over from other donors' samples.

CDR3 residues: CASSLGRGMNTIYF. The CDR3 region has the DNA TGTGCCAGCAGCTTGGGCAGGGGGATGAACACCATATATTTT. The J gene is TRBJ1-3, the V gene TRBV7-2, with 7 bases lining up with TRBD1. Germline V gene lookup returns CDR1 SGHTA and CDR2 FQGNSA. V gave up 3 bases and J gave up 7 bases; unmatched junction bases: 6. The CDR3 is made up of 14 amino acids.